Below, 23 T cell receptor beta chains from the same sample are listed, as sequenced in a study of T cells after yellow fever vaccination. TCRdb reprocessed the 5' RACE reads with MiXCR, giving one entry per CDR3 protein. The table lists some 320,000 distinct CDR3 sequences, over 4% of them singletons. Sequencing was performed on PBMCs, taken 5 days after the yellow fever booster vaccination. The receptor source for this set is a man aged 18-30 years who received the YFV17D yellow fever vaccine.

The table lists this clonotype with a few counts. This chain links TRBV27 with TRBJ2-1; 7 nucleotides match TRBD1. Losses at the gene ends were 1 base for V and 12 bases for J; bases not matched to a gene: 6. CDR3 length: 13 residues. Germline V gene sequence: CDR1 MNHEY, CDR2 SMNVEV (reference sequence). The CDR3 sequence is CASSLFRGQGQFF. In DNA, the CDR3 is TGTGCCAGCAGTTTATTTAGGGGGCAGGGGCAGTTCTTC.

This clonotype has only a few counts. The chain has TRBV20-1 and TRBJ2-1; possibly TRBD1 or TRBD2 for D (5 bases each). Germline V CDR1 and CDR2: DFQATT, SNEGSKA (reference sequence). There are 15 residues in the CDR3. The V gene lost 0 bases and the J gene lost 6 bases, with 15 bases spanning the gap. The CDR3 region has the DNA TGCAGTGCTAGAGATTGGGGGAAAATACTCAATGAGCAGTTCTTC. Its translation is CSARDWGKILNEQFF.

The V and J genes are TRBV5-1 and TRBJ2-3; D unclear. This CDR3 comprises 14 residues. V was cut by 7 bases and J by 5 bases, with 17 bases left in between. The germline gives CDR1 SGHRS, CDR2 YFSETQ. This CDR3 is CASRKITFGDTQYF. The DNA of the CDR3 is TGCGCCAGCCGAAAGATAACCTTCGGAGATACGCAGTATTTT.

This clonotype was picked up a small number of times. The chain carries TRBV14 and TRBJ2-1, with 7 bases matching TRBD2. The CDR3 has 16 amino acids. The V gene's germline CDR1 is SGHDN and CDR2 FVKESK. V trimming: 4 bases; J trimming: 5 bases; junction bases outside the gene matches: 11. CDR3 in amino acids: CASSPIGRAGDNEQFF. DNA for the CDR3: TGTGCCAGCAGCCCCATAGGGAGGGCGGGGGACAATGAGCAGTTCTTC. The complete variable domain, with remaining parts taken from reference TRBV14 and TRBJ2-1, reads EAGVTQFPSHSVIEKGQTVTLRCDPISGHDNLYWYRRVMGKEIKFLLHFVKESKQDESGMPNNRFLAERTGGTYSTLKVQPAELEDSGVYFCASSPIGRAGDNEQFFGPGTRLTVL.

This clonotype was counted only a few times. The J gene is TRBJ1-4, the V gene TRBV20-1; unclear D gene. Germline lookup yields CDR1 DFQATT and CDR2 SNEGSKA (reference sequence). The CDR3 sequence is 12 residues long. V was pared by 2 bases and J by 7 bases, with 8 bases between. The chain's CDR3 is CSARWGGEKLFF. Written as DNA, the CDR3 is TGCAGTGCTAGATGGGGAGGTGAAAAACTGTTTTTT.

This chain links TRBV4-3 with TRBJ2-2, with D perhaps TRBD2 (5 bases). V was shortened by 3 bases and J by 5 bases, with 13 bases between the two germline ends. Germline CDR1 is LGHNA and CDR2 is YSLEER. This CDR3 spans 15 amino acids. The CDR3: CASSQGSRRTGELFF. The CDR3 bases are TGCGCCAGCAGCCAGGGGTCTAGGAGGACCGGGGAGCTGTTTTTT.

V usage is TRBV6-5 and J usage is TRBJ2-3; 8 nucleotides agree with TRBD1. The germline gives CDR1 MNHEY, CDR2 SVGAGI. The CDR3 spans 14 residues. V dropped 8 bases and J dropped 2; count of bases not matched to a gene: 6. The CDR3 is CASRTGQDTDTQYF. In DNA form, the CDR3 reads TGTGCCAGCCGCACGGGACAGGACACAGATACGCAGTATTTT.

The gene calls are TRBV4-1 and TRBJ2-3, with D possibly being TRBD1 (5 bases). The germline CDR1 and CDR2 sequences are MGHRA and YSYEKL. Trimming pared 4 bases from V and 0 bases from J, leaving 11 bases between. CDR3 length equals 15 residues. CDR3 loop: CASSPRVVSTDTQYF. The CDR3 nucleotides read TGCGCCAGCAGCCCCAGGGTTGTCAGCACAGATACGCAGTATTTT.

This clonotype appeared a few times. This CDR3 reads CSISGPYGSEAFF. Written as DNA, the CDR3 is TGCAGTATATCCGGGCCTTATGGTTCTGAAGCTTTCTTT. This chain links TRBV20-1 with TRBJ1-1; D remains unclear. The CDR3 runs 13 residues. V dropped 8 bases and J dropped 6 bases, with 19 bases sitting between them. In germline, CDR1 is DFQATT, CDR2 SNEGSKA (reference sequence).

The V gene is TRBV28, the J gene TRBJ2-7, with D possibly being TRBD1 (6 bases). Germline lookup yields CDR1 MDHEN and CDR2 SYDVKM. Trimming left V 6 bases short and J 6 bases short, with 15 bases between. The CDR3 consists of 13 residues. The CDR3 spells CASRDIQGGEQYV. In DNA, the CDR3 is TGTGCCAGCAGGGATATACAGGGTGGCGAGCAGTACGTC.

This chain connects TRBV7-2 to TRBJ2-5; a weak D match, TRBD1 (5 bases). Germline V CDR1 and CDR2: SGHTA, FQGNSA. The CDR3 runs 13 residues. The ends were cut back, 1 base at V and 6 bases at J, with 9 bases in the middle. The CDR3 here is CASSLVRDQTQYF. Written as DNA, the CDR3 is TGTGCCAGCAGCTTAGTCAGGGATCAGACCCAGTACTTC.

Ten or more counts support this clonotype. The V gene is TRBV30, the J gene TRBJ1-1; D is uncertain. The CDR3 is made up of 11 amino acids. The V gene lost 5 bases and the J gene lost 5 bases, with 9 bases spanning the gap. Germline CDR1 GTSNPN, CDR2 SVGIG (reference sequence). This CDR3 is CAWGSETEAFF. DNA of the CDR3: TGTGCCTGGGGGTCGGAGACTGAAGCTTTCTTT.

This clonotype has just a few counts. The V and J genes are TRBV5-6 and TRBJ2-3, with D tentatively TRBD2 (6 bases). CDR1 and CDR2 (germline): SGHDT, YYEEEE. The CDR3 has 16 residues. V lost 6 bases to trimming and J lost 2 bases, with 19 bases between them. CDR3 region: CASTFRLGGYTDTQYF. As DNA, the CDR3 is TGTGCCAGCACGTTCCGCCTCGGGGGATACACAGATACGCAGTATTTT.

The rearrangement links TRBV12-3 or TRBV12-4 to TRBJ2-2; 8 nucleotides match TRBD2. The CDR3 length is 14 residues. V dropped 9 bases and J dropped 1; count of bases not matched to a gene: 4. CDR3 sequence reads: CASRLAMNTGELFF. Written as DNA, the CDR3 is TGTGCCAGTCGACTAGCGATGAACACCGGGGAGCTGTTTTTT.

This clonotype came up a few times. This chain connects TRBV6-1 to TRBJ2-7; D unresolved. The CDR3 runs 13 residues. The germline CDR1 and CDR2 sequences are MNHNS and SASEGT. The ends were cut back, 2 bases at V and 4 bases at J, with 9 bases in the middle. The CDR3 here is CASSETGRYEQYF. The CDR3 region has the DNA TGTGCCAGCAGTGAAACGGGCCGTTACGAGCAGTACTTC.

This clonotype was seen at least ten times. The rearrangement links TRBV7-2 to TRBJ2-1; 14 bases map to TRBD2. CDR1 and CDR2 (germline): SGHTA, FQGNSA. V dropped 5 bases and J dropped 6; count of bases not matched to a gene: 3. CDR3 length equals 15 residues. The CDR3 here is CASSPGLAGANEQFF. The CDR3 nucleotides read TGTGCCAGCAGCCCGGGACTAGCGGGGGCCAATGAGCAGTTCTTC.

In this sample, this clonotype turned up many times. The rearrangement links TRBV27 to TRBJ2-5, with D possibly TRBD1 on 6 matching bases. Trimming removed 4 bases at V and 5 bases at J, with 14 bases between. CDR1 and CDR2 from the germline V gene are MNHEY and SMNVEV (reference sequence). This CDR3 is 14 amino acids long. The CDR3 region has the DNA TGTGCCAGCAGTTATGCAGGGGCAGTGGAGACCCAGTACTTC. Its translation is CASSYAGAVETQYF.

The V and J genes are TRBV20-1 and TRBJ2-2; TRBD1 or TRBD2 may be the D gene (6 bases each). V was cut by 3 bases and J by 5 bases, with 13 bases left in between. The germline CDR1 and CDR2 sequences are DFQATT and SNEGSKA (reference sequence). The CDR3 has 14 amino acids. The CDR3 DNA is TGCAGTGCTAGTCGAGGGGGGAGGACCGGGGAGCTGTTTTTT. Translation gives CSASRGGRTGELFF.

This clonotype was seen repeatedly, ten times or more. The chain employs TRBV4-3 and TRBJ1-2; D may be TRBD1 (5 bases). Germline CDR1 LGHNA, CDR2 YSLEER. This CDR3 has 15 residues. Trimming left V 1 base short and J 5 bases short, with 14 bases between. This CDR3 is CASSQAGGGWYGYTF. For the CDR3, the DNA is TGCGCCAGCAGCCAAGCCGGGGGAGGGTGGTATGGCTACACCTTC.

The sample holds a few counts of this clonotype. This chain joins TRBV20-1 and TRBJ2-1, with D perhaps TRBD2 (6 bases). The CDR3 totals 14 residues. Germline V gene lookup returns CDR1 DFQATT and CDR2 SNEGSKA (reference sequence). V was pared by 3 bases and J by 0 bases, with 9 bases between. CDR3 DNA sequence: TGCAGTGCTAGCCGCGGGGCCTCCTACAATGAGCAGTTCTTC. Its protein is CSASRGASYNEQFF.

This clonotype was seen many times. CDR3 protein: CASSLSSRGGGTDTQYF. The CDR3 nucleotides are TGTGCCAGCAGCTTAAGTTCCCGTGGCGGGGGTACAGATACGCAGTATTTT. The V and J genes are TRBV7-3 and TRBJ2-3, with 7 bases matching TRBD2. V dropped 1 base and J dropped 3; count of bases not matched to a gene: 10. CDR1 and CDR2 from the germline V gene are SGHTA and FQGTGA. The CDR3 spans 17 residues.

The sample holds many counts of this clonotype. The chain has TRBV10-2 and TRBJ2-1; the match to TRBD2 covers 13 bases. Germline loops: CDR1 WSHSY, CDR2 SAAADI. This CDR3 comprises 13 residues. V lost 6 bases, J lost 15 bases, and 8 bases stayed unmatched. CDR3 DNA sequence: TGCGCCAGCAGCACTAGCGGGGGGGCCTTGCGGTTCTTC. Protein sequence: CASSTSGGALRFF.

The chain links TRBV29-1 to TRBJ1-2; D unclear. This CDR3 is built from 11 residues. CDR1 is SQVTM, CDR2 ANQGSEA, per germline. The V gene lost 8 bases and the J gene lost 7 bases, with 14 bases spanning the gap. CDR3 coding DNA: TGCAGCATCGGTGACAACACTGGCTACACCTTC. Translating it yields CSIGDNTGYTF.